This T cell receptor beta chain was observed in a study of blood T cells in healthy people across ages. Overall study context: Capturing about one barcoded beta molecule per two T cells was achieved by template switching. Findings and caveats of the study: Naive T cell percentage strongly correlated with TCR beta diversity.

CDR1 SGHRS and CDR2 YFSETQ come from the germline V gene. The CDR3 loop spans 13 amino acids. As for this clonotype: Antigen: not known. A much bigger clone sits one base away, suggesting this may be a read error.

A second PCR of roughly 6 to 12 cycles used a sample-barcoded 5' primer and a J-beta primer mix. TCRdb reprocessed the 5' RACE reads via MiXCR and lists one record per CDR3 protein. The sample contains 800,000 to 950,000 distinct CDR3 sequences, 29% of which appear only once. This sample also appeared in a second study, on T cells of mothers and their children. That paper states: Material was donated by three healthy Caucasian mothers and their six children.

The specimen was blood. The J gene is TRBJ1-2, the V gene TRBV5-1; D call uncertain. The sequence derives from a woman between 35 and 50 years old in good health. CDR3 sequence: CASRLGDRDGYTF. The DNA for the CDR3 is TGCGCCAGCCGCTTGGGCGACCGGGATGGCTACACCTTC. Looking up the rest from reference TRBV5-1 and TRBJ1-2 gives the full variable domain: KAGVTQTPRYLIKTRGQQVTLSCSPISGHRSVSWYQQTPGQGLQFLFEYFSETQRNKGNFPGRFSGRQFSNSRSEMNVSTLELGDSALYLCASRLGDRDGYTFGSGTRLTVV.